The source of this TCR beta chain is a study of T cells in Graves' hyperthyroidism and ophthalmopathy. General study results and limits: In the analysis, a 13 V-J model separated ophthalmopathy from stable hyperthyroidism.

Hyperthyroidism, newly diagnosed and lasting under 2 months, affected patients aged 18 to 65. Fresh peripheral blood, approximately 10 ml, was the source of the PBMCs. About this clonotype: No antigen is known for it.

Trimming at V came to 2 bases and at J to 5 bases, leaving 4 bases not matched to a gene. CDR3 length: 15 residues. Germline V CDR1 and CDR2: SNHLY, FYNNEI. Amplified TCR beta CDR3 regions derived from RNA transcripts. The HTBI set primed first-round TCR CDR3 RT-PCR. TCRdb ran MiXCR on the multiplex PCR reads and lists one entry per CDR3 protein. The sample records a few hundred thousand distinct CDR3 sequences, about 16% being singletons. This chain links TRBV2 with TRBJ2-1; 9 nucleotides line up with TRBD2. The receptor comes from a middle-aged man with Graves' hyperthyroidism. The sequenced material came from blood. CDR3 protein: CASSEMGLAHNEQFF. The DNA of the CDR3 is TGTGCCAGCAGTGAAATGGGACTAGCCCACAATGAGCAGTTCTTC.